This T cell receptor beta chain came from a study of blood T cell repertoires in COVID-19 (dated by TCRdb to the early 2020s). With respect to the entire study: The collaborator samples originated in the United States, Italy and Spain and spanned the acute and convalescent phases of COVID-19. Samples came from the ongoing ImmuneRACE study (first 160 participants) plus 1,254 subjects from 6 global collaborators. Sample metadata almost always included a de-identified subject ID, COVID-19 status, age in years and sex. The repertoires were released in a freely available public database intended as a resource for research on the immune response to SARS-CoV-2. The dataset comprised deeply sampled blood TCRbeta repertoires from subjects exposed to, actively infected with, or recovered from COVID-19. Where HLA class I and class II types were available, the types were taken from metadata supplied by the sample provider, not from assay-based typing. The prospective study material was composed of cDNA or gDNA derived from T cells, B-cell-depleted T cells, or PBMCs. Broader findings and caveats from the paper: How much clinical and demographic metadata was included differed by source and by participant, and the metadata was provided uncurated.

TCRbeta CDR3 regions were amplified from genomic DNA using the immunoSEQ Assay, a bias-controlled multiplex PCR. The authors' analysis ran thus. The number of nucleated cells in each sample was estimated by amplification of reference gene primers within the assay. To quantify the absolute abundance of each unique TCRbeta CDR3 rearrangement, sequence reads were collapsed and filtered. For each sample, productive Simpson clonality was calculated as the square root of Simpson's diversity index over productive rearrangements. TCRdb stores this immuneACCESS table with in-frame sequences only. Part of the clones is absent; in the studies checked, under half of the shortfall reflects unresolved V genes, and no reason is known for the rest. The V and J calls and clone size come from that table; D and trimming were worked out from the DNA. The sample has roughly 43,000 clones on record, about nine tenths of them singletons. 15% to 20% of the sample comes from the top ten.

To note about this clone: The antigen it recognizes is unknown. There are no base qualities to consult, and no much larger clone falls within one base.

V loses 3 bases at its end and J loses 12 bases; junction bases beyond the gene matches: 8. The CDR3 starts with the cysteine, ends with the phenylalanine, and has 13 residues. CDR3 DNA only is kept here, 39 bases in frame from base 1. Looking up the germline V gene yields CDR1 SGHVS and CDR2 FQNEAQ. The collaborating institutions used their own protocols to collect whole blood in K2EDTA tubes. Collaborator samples were shipped for TCRbeta analysis as frozen whole blood, isolated PBMCs, or DNA extracted from either sample type. The chain is made from TRBV7-8 and TRBJ2-1; 7 central bases correspond to TRBD2. The clonotype comes from a human donor in a cohort sampled during active COVID-19. The sequenced material came from peripheral blood. The CDR3 protein: CASSFLAVAPQFF. The nucleotide sequence is given as TGTGCCAGCAGCTTTCTAGCGGTGGCACCGCAGTTCTTC. The variable domain in full, with residues beyond the CDR3 obtained from the reference TRBV7-8 and TRBJ2-1 genes, is GAGVSQSPRYKVAKRGQDVALRCDPISGHVSLFWYQQALGQGPEFLTYFQNEAQLDKSGLPSDRFFAERPEGSVSTLKIQRTQQEDSAVYLCASSFLAVAPQFFGPGTRLTVL.